A selection of T cell receptor beta chains follows, all from one sample in a study of blood T cell repertoires in COVID-19. Clones were read by immunoSEQ multiplex PCR, and TCRdb kept only the in-frame ones, dropping some. This table has about 170,000 clones, about 74% appearing once. The specimen was peripheral blood. All receptors come from a woman of 80 years or more with acute or convalescent COVID-19. Each CDR3 is given with its conserved first and last residue. The order of the fields is V gene, CDR3 length, D gene, J gene, clone size, CDR3 DNA, CDR3 protein. A D gene is named only where the DNA matches it firmly. Only part of the rows carry a size: once, few, many, or a class if the clone is expanded.

V gene: TRBV27; CDR3 length: 14; D gene: .; J gene: TRBJ1-2; clone size: .; CDR3 DNA: TGTGCCAGCAGTTTATCCCCGGACAGCTCTAGGGCCACCTTC; CDR3 protein: CASSLSPDSSRATF
V gene: TRBV28; CDR3 length: 15; D gene: TRBD2; J gene: TRBJ2-7; clone size: .; CDR3 DNA: TGTGCCAGCAGCCAGACTAGCGGGAGGGCCTACGAGCAGTACTTC; CDR3 protein: CASSQTSGRAYEQYF
V gene: TRBV7-3; CDR3 length: 14; D gene: TRBD2; J gene: TRBJ2-1; clone size: few; CDR3 DNA: TGTGCCAGCAGCTTAAGTCTAACGGGAGGTGAGCAGTTCTTC; CDR3 protein: CASSLSLTGGEQFF
V gene: TRBV18; CDR3 length: 13; D gene: .; J gene: TRBJ2-3; clone size: once; CDR3 DNA: TGTGCCAGCTCACGGACAAAAACAGATACGCAGTATTTT; CDR3 protein: CASSRTKTDTQYF
V gene: TRBV7-2; CDR3 length: 14; D gene: .; J gene: TRBJ1-1; clone size: .; CDR3 DNA: TGTGCCAGCAGCTTAGCGGACACGAACACTGAAGCTTTCTTT; CDR3 protein: CASSLADTNTEAFF
V gene: TRBV11-3; CDR3 length: 18; D gene: TRBD2; J gene: TRBJ2-3; clone size: .; CDR3 DNA: TGTGCCAGCAGCTCGCCGATCCCGGGACTAGCTCACTCCGATACGCAGTATTTT; CDR3 protein: CASSSPIPGLAHSDTQYF
V gene: TRBV3-1/TRBV3-2; CDR3 length: 13; D gene: TRBD1; J gene: TRBJ2-7; clone size: .; CDR3 DNA: TGTGCCAGCAGCCACGGGACAGACGGCGAGCAGTACTTC; CDR3 protein: CASSHGTDGEQYF
V gene: TRBV5-1; CDR3 length: 15; D gene: TRBD2; J gene: TRBJ2-7; clone size: .; CDR3 DNA: TGCGCCACAAAGTCAGGGACTAGCGGATTCTACGAGCAGTACTTC; CDR3 protein: CATKSGTSGFYEQYF
V gene: TRBV5-1; CDR3 length: 18; D gene: TRBD2; J gene: TRBJ2-7; clone size: .; CDR3 DNA: TGCGCCAGCAGCCCGGGACTAGCGGGAGGGCCCAGCGAACGCGAGCAGTACTTC; CDR3 protein: CASSPGLAGGPSEREQYF
V gene: TRBV9; CDR3 length: 15; D gene: .; J gene: TRBJ2-1; clone size: once; CDR3 DNA: TGTGCCAGCAGCGTAGAGACTACTCGAGGGAATGAGCAGTTCTTC; CDR3 protein: CASSVETTRGNEQFF